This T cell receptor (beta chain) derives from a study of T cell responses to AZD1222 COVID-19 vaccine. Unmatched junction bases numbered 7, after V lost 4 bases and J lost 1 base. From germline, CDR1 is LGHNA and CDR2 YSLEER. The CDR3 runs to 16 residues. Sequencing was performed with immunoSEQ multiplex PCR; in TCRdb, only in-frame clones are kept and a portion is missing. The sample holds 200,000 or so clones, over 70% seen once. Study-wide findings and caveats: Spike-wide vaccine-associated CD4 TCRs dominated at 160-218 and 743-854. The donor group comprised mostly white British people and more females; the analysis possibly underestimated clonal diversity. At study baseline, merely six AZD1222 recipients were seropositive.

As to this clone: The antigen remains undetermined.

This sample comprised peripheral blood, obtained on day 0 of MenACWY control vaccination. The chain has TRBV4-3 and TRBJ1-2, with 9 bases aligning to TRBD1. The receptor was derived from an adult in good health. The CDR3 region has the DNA TGCGCCAGCAGCCCAGGGACAGGGCAATATAACTATGGCTACACCTTC. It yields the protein CASSPGTGQYNYGYTF.